These T cell receptor beta chains were read from a single sample in a study of blood T cell repertoires in COVID-19. The protocol was immunoSEQ multiplex PCR, while the TCRdb copy is restricted to in-frame clones and leaves out a portion. This repertoire shows roughly 380,000 clones, roughly four fifths found once; its top ten account for more than 0.85%. The sample comprised peripheral blood. The receptors originated from a human donor with acute or convalescent COVID-19. The donor label of this sample is uncertain. Each CDR3 is given with its conserved first and last residue. The D gene is left open where the match is weak. Some rows mark clone size as missing; the rest say once, few, many or name a class of expanded clone.

TGTGCCTGGAGTGGGACAGGGTACGGGAAACTGTTTTTT CAWSGTGYGKLFF TRBD1 TRBV30 once TRBJ1-4
TGTGCCAGCAGCTTAGTAGGGGCAAATGAGCAGTTCTTC CASSLVGANEQFF - TRBV11-2 - TRBJ2-1
TGTGCCAGCAGCCCCAGGGAGACCCAGTACTTC CASSPRETQYF - TRBV12-3/TRBV12-4 - TRBJ2-5
TGTGCCAGCAGCGATCCGGGAAGGAACTATGGCTACACCTTC CASSDPGRNYGYTF - TRBV5-8 few TRBJ1-2
TGCAGCGTGGGACAGGTCGGGTCCGGGGAGCTGTTTTTT CSVGQVGSGELFF TRBD1 TRBV29-1 few TRBJ2-2
TGTGCCAGCAGTTCCCAGGGGGCCGGGCAGGCGCAGTACTTC CASSSQGAGQAQYF TRBD1 TRBV28 - TRBJ2-7
TGTGCCAGCAGTTGGGACAGGGCCAAGAATCTCCACTTT CASSWDRAKNLHF TRBD1 TRBV6-5 few TRBJ1-6
TGCGCCAGCAGCGGTGTGCCCGGGACAGGGGGCAGGAACACTGAAGCTTTCTTT CASSGVPGTGGRNTEAFF TRBD1 TRBV5-1 - TRBJ1-1
TGTGCCTGGAGTGGAGGTTATAACACAGATACGCAGTATTTT CAWSGGYNTDTQYF - TRBV30 - TRBJ2-3
TGTGCCAGCAGGGACACCGGAGGATCTGAAGCTTTCTTT CASRDTGGSEAFF - TRBV6-4 once TRBJ1-1
TGTGCCAGCAGCTCCCGGACAGGGCGGGCAGATACGCAGTATTTT CASSSRTGRADTQYF TRBD1 TRBV7-2 - TRBJ2-3
TGTGCCAGCAGGTGGTACGGGACAGGAAACGGGGAGCTGTTTTTT CASRWYGTGNGELFF TRBD1 TRBV7-9 - TRBJ2-2
TGCGCCAGCACCTGGACAGGCACTAATGAAAAACTGTTTTTT CASTWTGTNEKLFF TRBD1 TRBV5-1 few TRBJ1-4
TGTGCCACCTCCAGGGGTGGCAATCAGCCCCAGCATTTT CATSRGGNQPQHF - TRBV24-1 - TRBJ1-5
TGTGCCAGTAGTATTAGCAGCGTATGGGACTCTGGAGGCTACACCTTC CASSISSVWDSGGYTF - TRBV19 once TRBJ1-2
TGTGCCAGCAGTGAAGGACAGGGTAAGTGGAGCAATCAGCCCCAGCATTTT CASSEGQGKWSNQPQHF TRBD1 TRBV6-1 - TRBJ1-5
TGTGCCAGTAGTATGTGGCGGGCCGGGGAGCTGTTTTTT CASSMWRAGELFF - TRBV19 - TRBJ2-2
TGCAGCGTTACGAGGGGGAACTATGGCTACACCTTC CSVTRGNYGYTF - TRBV29-1 few TRBJ1-2
TGTGCCAGCAGCAGCGGGATCACGGGGGAGACCCAGTACTTC CASSSGITGETQYF TRBD2 TRBV3-1/TRBV3-2 - TRBJ2-5
TGTGCCAGTAGTACCTACCGGACAGCAATGAACACTGAAGCTTTCTTT CASSTYRTAMNTEAFF - TRBV19 - TRBJ1-1
TGTGCCAGCAGCTCCATCCAGCGGGAGTGGTATGAGCAGTTCTTC CASSSIQREWYEQFF - TRBV12-1 - TRBJ2-1
TGTGCCAGCAGTTACTCCCCGGGGCAAGAGACCCAGTACTTC CASSYSPGQETQYF - TRBV6-5 - TRBJ2-5
TGTGCCATCAGTTATAAGAGCCGCTCTGGAAACACCATATATTTT CAISYKSRSGNTIYF - TRBV10-3 - TRBJ1-3
TGTGCCAGCAGTTACTCTGACAGAACAGGTGAAGCTTTCTTT CASSYSDRTGEAFF - TRBV6-5 once TRBJ1-1
TGTGCCAGCAGTTATGGGGGCCATAATTCACCCCTCCACTTT CASSYGGHNSPLHF - TRBV6-5 - TRBJ1-6
TGTGCCAGCAACAGGGAGTATAATCAGCCCCAGCATTTT CASNREYNQPQHF - TRBV2 - TRBJ1-5
TGTGCCAGCAGCTTAGAGGCGGGACAGGAAGAACTTAACTATGGCTACACCTTC CASSLEAGQEELNYGYTF TRBD1 TRBV7-8 - TRBJ1-2
TGTGCCAGCAGGAGAGAGGGAAACACCATATATTTT CASRREGNTIYF - TRBV7-8 - TRBJ1-3
TGTGCCAGCAGCTGGGGCAGACTTACAGATACGCAGTATTTT CASSWGRLTDTQYF - TRBV4-2 - TRBJ2-3
TGTGCCACCAAAAACGCCGGGACAGGGTTTACCGGGGAGCTGTTTTTT CATKNAGTGFTGELFF TRBD1 TRBV28 - TRBJ2-2
TGTGCCAGCAGCTTACGGGGGTGGGATGGCTACACCTTC CASSLRGWDGYTF - TRBV7-2 - TRBJ1-2
TGTGCCAGTAGGGGCAGGGTTTGGGGCAATCAGCCCCAGCATTTT CASRGRVWGNQPQHF - TRBV19 - TRBJ1-5
TGCAGCGTCGGACAGGGGGCGCCTGAGCAGTTCTTC CSVGQGAPEQFF TRBD1 TRBV29-1 - TRBJ2-1
TGTGCCAGTAGCTACACCGGGGGAGTGAACACTGAAGCTTTCTTT CASSYTGGVNTEAFF - TRBV19 once TRBJ1-1
TGTGCCAGCAGGGGGGACAGGAGGTCCGGGGAGCTGTTTTTT CASRGDRRSGELFF TRBD1 TRBV2 - TRBJ2-2
TGTGCCAGTAATGACAGGGGCTATTACAATGAGCAGTTCTTC CASNDRGYYNEQFF TRBD1 TRBV19 - TRBJ2-1
TGTGCCAGCAGCTTGTGGCCTGCGGTTAGTGGAAACACCATATATTTT CASSLWPAVSGNTIYF - TRBV5-6 - TRBJ1-3
TGTGCCAGTAGCCCCTCGAGCTCTGGAAACACCATATATTTT CASSPSSSGNTIYF - TRBV19 - TRBJ1-3
TGTGCCAGCAGCGCCCGGGACTACAAGAACACCGGGGAGCTGTTTTTT CASSARDYKNTGELFF TRBD2 TRBV7-9 - TRBJ2-2
TGTGCCAGCAGCGCCGGGACAGCGAGCTATGGCTACACCTTC CASSAGTASYGYTF TRBD1 TRBV5-4 - TRBJ1-2
TGTGCCAGCAGTCTTGGACAGGGCAGGACCGGGGAGCTGTTTTTT CASSLGQGRTGELFF TRBD1 TRBV27 - TRBJ2-2
TGTGCCAGCAGCTTAGGTACGGGGAGATACTATCAGCCCCAGCATTTT CASSLGTGRYYQPQHF - TRBV7-9 - TRBJ1-5
TGTGCCAGCAGTTACTCCCCAGCGGGGGCTGAGGGCTACACCTTC CASSYSPAGAEGYTF - TRBV6-6 once TRBJ1-2